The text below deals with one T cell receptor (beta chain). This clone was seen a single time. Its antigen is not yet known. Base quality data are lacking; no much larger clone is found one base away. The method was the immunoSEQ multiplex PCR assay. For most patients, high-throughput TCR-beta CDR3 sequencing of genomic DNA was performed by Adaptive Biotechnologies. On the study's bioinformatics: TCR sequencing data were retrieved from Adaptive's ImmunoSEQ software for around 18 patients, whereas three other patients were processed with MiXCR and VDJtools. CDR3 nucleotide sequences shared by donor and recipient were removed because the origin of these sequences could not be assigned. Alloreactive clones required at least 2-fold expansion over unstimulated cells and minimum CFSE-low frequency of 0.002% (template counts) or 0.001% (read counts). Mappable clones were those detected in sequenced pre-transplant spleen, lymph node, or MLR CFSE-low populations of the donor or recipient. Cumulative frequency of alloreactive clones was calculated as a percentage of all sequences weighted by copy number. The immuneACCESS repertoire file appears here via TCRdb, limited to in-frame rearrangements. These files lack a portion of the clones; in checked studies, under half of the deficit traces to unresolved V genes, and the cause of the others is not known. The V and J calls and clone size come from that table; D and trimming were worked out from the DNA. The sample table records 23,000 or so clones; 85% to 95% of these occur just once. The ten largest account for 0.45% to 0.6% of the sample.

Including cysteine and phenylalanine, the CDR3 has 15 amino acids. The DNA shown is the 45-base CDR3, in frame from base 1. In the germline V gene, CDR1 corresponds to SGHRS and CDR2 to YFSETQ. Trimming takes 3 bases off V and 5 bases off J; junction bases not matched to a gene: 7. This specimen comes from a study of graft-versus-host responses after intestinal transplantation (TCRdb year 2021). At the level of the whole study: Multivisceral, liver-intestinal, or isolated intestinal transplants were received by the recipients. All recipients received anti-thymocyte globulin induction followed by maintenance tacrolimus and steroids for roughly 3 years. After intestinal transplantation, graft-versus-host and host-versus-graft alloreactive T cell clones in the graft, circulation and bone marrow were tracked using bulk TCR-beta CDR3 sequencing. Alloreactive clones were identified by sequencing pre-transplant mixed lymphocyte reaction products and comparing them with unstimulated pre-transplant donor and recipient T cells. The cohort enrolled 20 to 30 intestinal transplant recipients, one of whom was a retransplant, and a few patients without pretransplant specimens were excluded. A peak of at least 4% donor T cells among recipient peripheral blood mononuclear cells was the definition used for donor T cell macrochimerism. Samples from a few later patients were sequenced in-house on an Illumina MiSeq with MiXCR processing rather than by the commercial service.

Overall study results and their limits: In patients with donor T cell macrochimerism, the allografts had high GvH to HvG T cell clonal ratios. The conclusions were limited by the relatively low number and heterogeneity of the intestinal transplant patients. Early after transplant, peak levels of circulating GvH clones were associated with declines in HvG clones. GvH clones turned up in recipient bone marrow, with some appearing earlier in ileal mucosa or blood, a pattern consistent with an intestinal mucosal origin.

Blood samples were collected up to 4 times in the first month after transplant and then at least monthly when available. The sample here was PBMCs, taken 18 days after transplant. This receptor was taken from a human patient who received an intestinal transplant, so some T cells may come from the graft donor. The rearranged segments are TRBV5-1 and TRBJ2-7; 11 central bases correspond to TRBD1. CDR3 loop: CASSSAGQGAHEQYF. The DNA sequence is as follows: TGCGCCAGCAGCTCGGCAGGACAGGGGGCTCACGAGCAGTACTTC.